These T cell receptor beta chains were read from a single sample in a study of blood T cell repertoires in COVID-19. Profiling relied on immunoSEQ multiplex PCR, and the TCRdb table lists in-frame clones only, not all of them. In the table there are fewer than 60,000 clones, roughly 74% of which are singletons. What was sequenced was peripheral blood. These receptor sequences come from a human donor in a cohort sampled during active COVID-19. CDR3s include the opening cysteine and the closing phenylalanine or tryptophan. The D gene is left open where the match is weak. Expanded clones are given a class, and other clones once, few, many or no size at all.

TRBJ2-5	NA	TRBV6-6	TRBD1	TGTGCCAGCAGTTCCGGGACAGGAAGAGAGACCCAGTACTTC	CASSSGTGRETQYF
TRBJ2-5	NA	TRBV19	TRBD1	TGTGCCAGTAGTATAGTGGACAGGGGTTCAGAGACCCAGTACTTC	CASSIVDRGSETQYF
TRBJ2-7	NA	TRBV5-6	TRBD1	TGTGCCAGCAGCTGGGACAGGGGTACCTACGAGCAGTACTTC	CASSWDRGTYEQYF
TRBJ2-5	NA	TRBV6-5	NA	TGTGCCAGCAGTAAGGGGATTGTGGAGACCCAGTACTTC	CASSKGIVETQYF
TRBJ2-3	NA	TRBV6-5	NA	TGTGCCAGCAGTAGTGTAGCAGATACGCAGTATTTT	CASSSVADTQYF
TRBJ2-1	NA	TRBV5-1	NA	TGCGCCAGCAGCTTGGATCAGGGGCCGGGTAATGAGCAGTTCTTC	CASSLDQGPGNEQFF
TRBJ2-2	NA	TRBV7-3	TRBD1	TGTGCCAGCAGCCGCGACAGGGCATCGGTGACCGGGGAGCTGTTTTTT	CASSRDRASVTGELFF
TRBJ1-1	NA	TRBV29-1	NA	TGCAGCGCTAACCCGGGCCCCGAGGGTTTCTTT	CSANPGPEGFF
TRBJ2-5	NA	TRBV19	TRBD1	TGTGCCAGTAGCCCGTTTGCGGACAGGCAAGAGACCCAGTACTTC	CASSPFADRQETQYF
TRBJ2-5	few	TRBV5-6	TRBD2	TGTGCCAGCAGCTGGGCGGGGGGAGTGGAGACCCAGTACTTC	CASSWAGGVETQYF
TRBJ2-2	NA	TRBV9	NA	TGTGCCAGCAGCGTAGAGGTGTTAAGCGTCCCCGGGGAGCTGTTTTTT	CASSVEVLSVPGELFF
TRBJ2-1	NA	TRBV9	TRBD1	TGTGCCAGCAGCGGAGGGACCGGGACAGGGAAAGAAAATGAGCAGTTCTTC	CASSGGTGTGKENEQFF
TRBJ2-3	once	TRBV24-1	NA	TGTGCCACCAGTGATGGGGGCCTAGGAACAGATACGCAGTATTTT	CATSDGGLGTDTQYF
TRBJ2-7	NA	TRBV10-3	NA	TGTGCCATCAGCTCCGGAGGGTACGAGCAGTACTTC	CAISSGGYEQYF
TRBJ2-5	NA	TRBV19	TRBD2	TGTGCCAGTAGTAGACCTCCCGGGACTAGCGGGGGAGAGACCCAGTACTTC	CASSRPPGTSGGETQYF
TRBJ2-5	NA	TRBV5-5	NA	TGTGCCAGCACCCACCTGGACAGCGACGGGGAGACCCAGTACTTC	CASTHLDSDGETQYF
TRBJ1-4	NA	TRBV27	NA	TGTGCCAGCGGGCCGGGACTCCCGAATGAAAAACTGTTTTTT	CASGPGLPNEKLFF
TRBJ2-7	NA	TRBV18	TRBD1	TGTGCCAGCTCACCCCGACAGGGTTCCACCTACGAGCAGTACTTC	CASSPRQGSTYEQYF
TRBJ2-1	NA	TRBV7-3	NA	TGTGCCAGCAGCTTTACGGGCTCCTACAATGAGCAGTTCTTC	CASSFTGSYNEQFF
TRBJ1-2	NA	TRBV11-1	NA	TGTGCCAGCAGCTCTGGGACGCCAAGCGGGGGCTACACCTTC	CASSSGTPSGGYTF
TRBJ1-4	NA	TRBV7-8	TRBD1	TGTGCCAGCAGTTTTCAACCAATGGGACAGGGAGGGGGTGGAAAACTGTTTTTT	CASSFQPMGQGGGGKLFF
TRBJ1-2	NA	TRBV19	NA	TGTGCCAGTAGTATAGGGCAGGGAAGGAGCTACACCTTC	CASSIGQGRSYTF
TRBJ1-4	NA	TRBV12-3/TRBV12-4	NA	TGTGCCAGCAGACTGGACAGAACTGAAAAACTGTTTTTT	CASRLDRTEKLFF
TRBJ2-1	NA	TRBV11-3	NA	TGTGCCAGCAGCTTAGTCGGGGGGCGCAATGAGCAGTTCTTC	CASSLVGGRNEQFF
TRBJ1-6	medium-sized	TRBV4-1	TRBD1	TGCGCCAGCAGCCAAGAGAGACAGGGAAATTCACCCCTCCACTTT	CASSQERQGNSPLHF
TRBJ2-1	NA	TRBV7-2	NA	TGTGCCAGCAGCCAAACGAGAGGTGGTAAAGATGAGCAGTTCTTC	CASSQTRGGKDEQFF
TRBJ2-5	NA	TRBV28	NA	TGTGCCAGCAGTTTACCGGGTAGACAGACCCAGTACTTC	CASSLPGRQTQYF
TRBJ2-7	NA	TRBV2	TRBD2	TGTGCCAGCAGGGGACTACAGTACGAGCAGTACTTC	CASRGLQYEQYF
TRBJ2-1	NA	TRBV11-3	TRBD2	TGTGCCAGCAGCTGGACTAGCGGGGCATACAATGAGCAGTTCTTC	CASSWTSGAYNEQFF
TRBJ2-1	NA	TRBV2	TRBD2	TGTGCCAGCGGTGGGACTAGCTTCAATGAGCAGTTCTTC	CASGGTSFNEQFF
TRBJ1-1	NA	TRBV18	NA	TGTGCCAGCTCACCACCGTCCGGGGTGAACACTGAAGCTTTCTTT	CASSPPSGVNTEAFF
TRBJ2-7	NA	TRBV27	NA	TGTGCCAGCAGTTTAACAGGACCATCCTACGAGCAGTACTTC	CASSLTGPSYEQYF
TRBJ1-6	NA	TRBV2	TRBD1	TGTGCCAGCCGGACAGGGATGAGTTATTCACCCCTCCACTTT	CASRTGMSYSPLHF
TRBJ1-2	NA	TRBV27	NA	TGTGCCAGCAGTTTAGTCGGCGGCTATGGCTACACCTTC	CASSLVGGYGYTF
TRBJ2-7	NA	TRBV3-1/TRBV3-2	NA	TGTGCCAGCAGCCCTGCCTACGAGCAGTACTTC	CASSPAYEQYF
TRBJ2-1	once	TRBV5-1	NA	TGCGCCAGCAGCTTAATTGCGAACGATGAGCAGTTCTTC	CASSLIANDEQFF
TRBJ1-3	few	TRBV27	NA	TGTGCCAGCAGTACTAGGGCATCTGGAAACACCATATATTTT	CASSTRASGNTIYF
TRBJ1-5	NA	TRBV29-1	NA	TGCAGCGTTGAAGTTGGGGCCGGTGGGGCCCAGCATTTT	CSVEVGAGGAQHF